Following are 10 T cell receptor beta chains from one sample sequenced in a study of blood T cell repertoires in COVID-19. Sequenced by immunoSEQ multiplex PCR; TCRdb stores in-frame clones only, minus some. The table has over 100,000 clones, about 85% seen once. Sequenced material: peripheral blood. The receptors come from an elderly man with acute or convalescent COVID-19.

The rearrangement links TRBV4-3 to TRBJ1-1, with 7 positions matching TRBD1. Germline CDR1 is LGHNA and CDR2 is YSLEER. V shed 4 bases, J shed 1 base, and the junction held 6 bases outside the gene matches. The CDR3 runs to 15 residues. This chain's CDR3 is CASSLDGQANTEAFF. CDR3 bases: TGCGCCAGCAGCCTCGATGGACAGGCGAACACTGAAGCTTTCTTT.

This rearrangement joins TRBV6-5 to TRBJ1-1; unclear D gene. The V and J ends lost 2 bases and 0 bases respectively, with 4 bases between them. Germline-derived CDR1 and CDR2 are MNHEY and SVGAGI. The CDR3 is 13 residues long. For the CDR3, the DNA is TGTGCCAGCAGTTACGAGGTGAACACTGAAGCTTTCTTT. It translates to CASSYEVNTEAFF.

The gene calls are TRBV7-9 and TRBJ1-1; D is undetermined. Trimming shortened V by 1 base and J by 1 base, and 4 bases separated the two germline ends. Germline loops: CDR1 SEHNR, CDR2 FQNEAQ (reference sequence). CDR3 size: 13 residues. The CDR3 loop is CASSLVANTEAFF. The CDR3 region has the DNA TGTGCCAGCAGCTTAGTAGCGAACACTGAAGCTTTCTTT.

In this sample, this clone turned up once. CDR3 sequence: CASSLEASGQETQYF. The CDR3 coding sequence is TGTGCCAGCAGCTTGGAGGCTAGCGGACAAGAGACCCAGTACTTC. The chain is built from TRBV5-4 and TRBJ2-5, with TRBD2 matching 7 bases. There are 15 residues in the CDR3. The germline gives CDR1 SGHNT, CDR2 YYREEE (reference sequence). The V segment lost 0 bases and the J segment 2 bases; nucleotides outside the gene matches: 4. The entire variable domain, with the rest obtained from reference TRBV5-4 and TRBJ2-5, is as follows: ETGVTQSPTHLIKTRGQQVTLRCSSQSGHNTVSWYQQALGQGPQFIFQYYREEENGRGNFPPRFSGLQFPNYSSELNVNALELDDSALYLCASSLEASGQETQYFGPGTRLLVL.

The chain combines TRBV6-4 with TRBJ1-1; 12 bases map to TRBD1. After removal of 7 bases from V and 0 bases from J, the junction contained 12 bases not matched to a gene. In germline, CDR1 is MRHNA, CDR2 SNTAGT. The CDR3 totals 18 residues. The CDR3 DNA reads as TGTGCCAGCAAATCCGGGACAGGGGGCCCGAGCATGAACACTGAAGCTTTCTTT. Translation: CASKSGTGGPSMNTEAFF.

J is TRBJ1-4 and V is TRBV19; D perhaps matches TRBD1 (6 bases). The CDR3 contains 13 residues. Germline CDR1 is LNHDA and CDR2 is SQIVND (reference sequence). Trimming left V 5 bases short and J 8 bases short, with 12 bases between. CDR3 sequence reads: CASSVLQGEKLFF. In DNA form, the CDR3 reads TGTGCCAGTAGTGTTCTACAGGGAGAAAAACTGTTTTTT.

Written as DNA, the CDR3 is TGTGCCAGCAGGACAGGGCCGGCGGTCGCCTACGAGCAGTACTTC. Translated: CASRTGPAVAYEQYF. The chain combines TRBV28 with TRBJ2-7, with TRBD1 matching over 7 bases. After removal of 6 bases from V and 2 bases from J, the junction contained 10 bases not matched to a gene. There are 15 residues in the CDR3. The V gene's germline CDR1 is MDHEN and CDR2 SYDVKM.

This clone was detected only once. The chain joins TRBV10-3 to TRBJ1-5; no clear D. The V and J ends lost 3 bases and 7 bases respectively, with 10 bases between them. The CDR3 is made up of 13 amino acids. Germline V gene lookup returns CDR1 ENHRY and CDR2 SYGVKD. The CDR3 here is CAISDRGEQPQHF. The CDR3 DNA reads TGTGCCATCAGTGACCGCGGGGAACAGCCCCAGCATTTT.

Here the CDR3 reads CASSSGDRGLGQPQHF. The CDR3 nucleotides are TGTGCCAGCAGTTCCGGGGACAGGGGATTAGGACAGCCCCAGCATTTT. The genes are TRBV27 and TRBJ1-5, with 10 bases aligning to TRBD1. Germline lookup yields CDR1 MNHEY and CDR2 SMNVEV (reference sequence). Trimming took 4 bases from V and 7 from J; bases not matched to a gene: 10. The length of the CDR3 is 16 residues.

This chain joins TRBV4-1 and TRBJ1-4; 7 nucleotides match TRBD1. Germline V gene data show CDR1 as MGHRA and CDR2 as YSYEKL. V lost 1 base and J lost 4; bases outside the gene matches: 3. The CDR3 runs 15 residues. CDR3 nucleotide sequence: TGCGCCAGCAGCCAAGGAGACAGGGATAATGAAAAACTGTTTTTT. It is translated as CASSQGDRDNEKLFF.